The 8 T cell receptor beta chains below all came from one sample that was sequenced in a study of blood T cell repertoires in COVID-19. Measured with immunoSEQ multiplex PCR; TCRdb has only the in-frame clones, and not every one. The data show about 270,000 clones, approximately 91% seen once. Sequencing input: PBMCs or T cells enriched from blood (not recorded which). The receptors here all came from a woman in her 30s who had recovered from COVID-19.

This clone occurred a few times. The chain recombines TRBV7-3 with TRBJ1-1; maybe TRBD1 (5 bases). Per germline, CDR1 SGHTA and CDR2 FQGTGA. Trimming stripped 2 bases from V and 1 base from J, with 14 bases between. The CDR3 totals 16 residues. The CDR3 protein is CASSLGAPLSNTEAFF. CDR3 nucleotide sequence: TGTGCCAGCAGCTTAGGGGCCCCGCTCTCGAACACTGAAGCTTTCTTT.

This chain uses TRBV28 with TRBJ2-7; maybe TRBD2 (6 bases). The CDR3 contains 15 residues. The germline CDR1 and CDR2 sequences are MDHEN and SYDVKM. V was clipped by 7 bases and J by 4 bases, with 20 bases between them. This CDR3 is CASNPASSDLYEQYF. The CDR3 DNA follows: TGTGCCAGCAATCCAGCGTCTAGCGACCTTTACGAGCAGTACTTC.

This clone appeared once. V usage is TRBV2 and J usage is TRBJ2-7; 9 nucleotides match TRBD2. Germline V gene lookup returns CDR1 SNHLY and CDR2 FYNNEI. Germline trimming cut 10 bases from V and 3 bases from J; bases unmatched to any gene: 10. CDR3 length equals 14 residues. The CDR3 loop reads CATSPRTSDYEQYF. In nucleotides, the CDR3 is TGTGCCACCTCTCCCCGGACTAGCGACTACGAGCAGTACTTC.

V and J are TRBV7-9 and TRBJ1-2; 8 bases match TRBD1. Unmatched junction bases numbered 9, after V lost 5 bases and J lost 4 bases. Germline CDR1 is SEHNR and CDR2 is FQNEAQ (reference sequence). The length of the CDR3 is 15 residues. CDR3 region: CASSEQGAAAYGYTF. DNA of the CDR3: TGTGCCAGCAGCGAGCAGGGGGCTGCGGCCTATGGCTACACCTTC.

In this sample, this clone turned up once. This chain uses TRBV13 with TRBJ1-1, with D possibly TRBD1 on 5 matching bases. Germline CDR1 PRHDT, CDR2 FYEKMQ (reference sequence). This CDR3 contains 12 residues. The V gene lost 3 bases and the J gene lost 7 bases, with 9 bases spanning the gap. The CDR3 reads CASSLSGGEAFF. The CDR3 region has the DNA TGTGCCAGCAGCTTGAGCGGGGGTGAAGCTTTCTTT.

The gene calls are TRBV5-6 and TRBJ2-5; maybe TRBD2 (7 bases). The V end lost 0 bases, the J end lost 1 base, and 10 bases lay between the germline ends. In germline, CDR1 is SGHDT, CDR2 YYEEEE. This CDR3 is built from 15 residues. CDR3 region: CASSLGGGFQETQYF. As DNA, the CDR3 is TGTGCCAGCAGCTTGGGCGGGGGCTTCCAAGAGACCCAGTACTTC.

The rearrangement uses TRBV28 and TRBJ2-7, with D unresolved. Per the germline V gene, CDR1 is MDHEN and CDR2 is SYDVKM. Trimming took off 3 bases at V and 2 bases at J, with 8 bases between the two ends. CDR3 size: 13 residues. CDR3 residues: CASSFSQTYEQYF. CDR3 bases: TGTGCCAGCAGTTTTTCACAGACCTACGAGCAGTACTTC.

This clone was counted a single time. The rearrangement uses TRBV11-2 and TRBJ2-1; 8 positions agree with TRBD2. The CDR3 covers 15 residues. The trim removed 1 base at V and 3 bases at J, leaving 2 bases unmatched. Germline CDR1 SGHAT, CDR2 FQNNGV. CDR3 in DNA: TGTGCCAGCAGCTTAGCCGGGACTAGCTACAATGAGCAGTTCTTC. Its protein is CASSLAGTSYNEQFF.